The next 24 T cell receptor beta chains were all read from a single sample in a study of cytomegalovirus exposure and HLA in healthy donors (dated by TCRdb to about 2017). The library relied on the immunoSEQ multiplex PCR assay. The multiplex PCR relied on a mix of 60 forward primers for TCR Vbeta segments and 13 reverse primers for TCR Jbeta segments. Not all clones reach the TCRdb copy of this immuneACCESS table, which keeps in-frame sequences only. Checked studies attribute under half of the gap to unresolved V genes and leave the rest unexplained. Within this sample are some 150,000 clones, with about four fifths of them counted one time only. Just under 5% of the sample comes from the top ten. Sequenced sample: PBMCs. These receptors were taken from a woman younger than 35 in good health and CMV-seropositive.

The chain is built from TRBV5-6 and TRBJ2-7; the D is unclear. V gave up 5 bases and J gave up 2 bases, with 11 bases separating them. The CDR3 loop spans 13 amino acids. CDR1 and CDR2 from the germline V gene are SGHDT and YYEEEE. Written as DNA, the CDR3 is TGTGCCAGCAGTTCAGGCCCAACCTACGAGCAGTACTTC. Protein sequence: CASSSGPTYEQYF.

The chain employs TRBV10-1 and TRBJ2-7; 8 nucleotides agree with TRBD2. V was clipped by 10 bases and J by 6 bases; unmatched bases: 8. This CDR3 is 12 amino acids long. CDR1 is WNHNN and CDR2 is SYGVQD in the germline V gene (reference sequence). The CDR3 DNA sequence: TGCGCCAACTCGCGGGGGGTACGCGAGCAGTACTTC. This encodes CANSRGVREQYF.

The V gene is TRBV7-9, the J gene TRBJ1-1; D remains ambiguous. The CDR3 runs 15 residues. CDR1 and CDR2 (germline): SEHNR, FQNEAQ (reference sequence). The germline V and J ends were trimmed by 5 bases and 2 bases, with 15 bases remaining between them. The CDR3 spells CASSHNLPGNTEAFF. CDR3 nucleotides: TGTGCCAGCAGCCACAACCTCCCGGGAAACACTGAAGCTTTCTTT.

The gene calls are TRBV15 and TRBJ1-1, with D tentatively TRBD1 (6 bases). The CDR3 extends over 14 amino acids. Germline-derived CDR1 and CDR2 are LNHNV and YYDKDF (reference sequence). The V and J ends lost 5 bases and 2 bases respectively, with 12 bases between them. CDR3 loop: CATSLSRGNTEAFF. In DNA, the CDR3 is TGTGCCACCAGCTTAAGCAGGGGTAACACTGAAGCTTTCTTT. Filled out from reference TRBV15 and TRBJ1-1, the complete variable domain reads DAMVIQNPRYQVTQFGKPVTLSCSQTLNHNVMYWYQQKSSQAPKLLFHYYDKDFNNEADTPDNFQSRRPNTSFCFLDIRSPGLGDTAMYLCATSLSRGNTEAFFGQGTRLTVV.

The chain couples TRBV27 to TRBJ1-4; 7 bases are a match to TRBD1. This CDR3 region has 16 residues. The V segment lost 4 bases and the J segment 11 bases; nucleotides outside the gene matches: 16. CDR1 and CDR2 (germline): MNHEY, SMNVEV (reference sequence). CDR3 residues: CASSSPLGTALSKLFF. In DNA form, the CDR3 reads TGTGCCAGCAGTTCACCACTGGGGACAGCCCTCTCGAAACTGTTTTTT.

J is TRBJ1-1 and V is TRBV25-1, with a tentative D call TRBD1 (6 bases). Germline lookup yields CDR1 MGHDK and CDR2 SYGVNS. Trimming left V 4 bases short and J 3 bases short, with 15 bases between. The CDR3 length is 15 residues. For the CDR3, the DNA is TGTGCCAGCAGTGCCATTAGGGGGAGGGACACTGAAGCTTTCTTT. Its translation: CASSAIRGRDTEAFF.

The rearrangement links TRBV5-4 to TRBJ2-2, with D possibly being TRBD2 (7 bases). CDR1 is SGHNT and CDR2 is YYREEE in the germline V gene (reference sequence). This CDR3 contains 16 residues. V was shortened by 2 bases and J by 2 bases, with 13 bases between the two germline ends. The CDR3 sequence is CASSLYRGANTGELFF. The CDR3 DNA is TGTGCCAGCAGCTTATATCGGGGGGCCAACACCGGGGAGCTGTTTTTT.

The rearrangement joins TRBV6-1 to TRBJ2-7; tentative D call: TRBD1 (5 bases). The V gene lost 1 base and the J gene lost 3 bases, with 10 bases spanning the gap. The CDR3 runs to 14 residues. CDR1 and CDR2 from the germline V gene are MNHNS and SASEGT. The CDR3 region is CASSEGWTNYEQYF. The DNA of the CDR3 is TGTGCCAGCAGTGAAGGCTGGACAAACTACGAGCAGTACTTC.

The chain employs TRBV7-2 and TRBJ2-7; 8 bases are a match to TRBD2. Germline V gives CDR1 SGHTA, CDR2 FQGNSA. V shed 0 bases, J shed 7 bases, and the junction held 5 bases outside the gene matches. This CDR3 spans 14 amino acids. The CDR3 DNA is TGTGCCAGCAGCTTAGCCAGCGGGGGCGCGGAGCAGTACTTC. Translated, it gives CASSLASGGAEQYF.

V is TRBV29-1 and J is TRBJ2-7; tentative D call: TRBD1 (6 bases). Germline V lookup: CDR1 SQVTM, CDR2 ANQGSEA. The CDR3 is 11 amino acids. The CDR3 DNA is TGCGGTGCTGACAGGAATGACGAGCAGTACTTC. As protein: CGADRNDEQYF.

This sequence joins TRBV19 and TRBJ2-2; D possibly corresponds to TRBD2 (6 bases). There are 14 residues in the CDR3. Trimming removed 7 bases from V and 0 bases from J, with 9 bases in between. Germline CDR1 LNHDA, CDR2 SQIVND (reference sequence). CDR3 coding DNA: TGTGCCAGTACACGGGGGACGAACACCGGGGAGCTGTTTTTT. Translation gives CASTRGTNTGELFF.

The chain's CDR3 is CASSLVGGALGYTF. CDR3 DNA sequence: TGTGCCAGCAGCTTGGTCGGCGGGGCCTTGGGCTACACCTTC. The chain has TRBV5-4 and TRBJ1-2; possible D gene TRBD1, 5 bases. CDR1 is SGHNT, CDR2 YYREEE, per germline (reference sequence). The CDR3 is 14 residues long. V shed 0 bases and J shed 8 bases, with 14 bases lying between them.

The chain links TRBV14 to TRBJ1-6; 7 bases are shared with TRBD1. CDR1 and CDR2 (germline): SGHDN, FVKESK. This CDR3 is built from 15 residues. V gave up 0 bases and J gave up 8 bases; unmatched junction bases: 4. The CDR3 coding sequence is TGTGCCAGCAGCCAAGAGACAGGGTGGGATTCACCCCTCCACTTT. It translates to CASSQETGWDSPLHF.

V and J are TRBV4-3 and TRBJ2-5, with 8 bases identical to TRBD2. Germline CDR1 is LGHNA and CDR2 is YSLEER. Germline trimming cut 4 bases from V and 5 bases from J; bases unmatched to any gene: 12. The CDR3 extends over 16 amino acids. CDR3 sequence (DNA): TGCGCCAGCAGCCCTATGGGACTAGAACTTGGGGAGACCCAGTACTTC. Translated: CASSPMGLELGETQYF.

CDR3 coding DNA: TGTGCCAGCGGCTTTTCCAGGGGAACAGATCATGAAAAACTGTTTTTT. This codes for CASGFSRGTDHEKLFF. The chain recombines TRBV27 with TRBJ1-4, with a weak D call TRBD1 (6 bases). CDR1 and CDR2 (germline): MNHEY, SMNVEV (reference sequence). The V end lost 8 bases, the J end lost 6 bases, and 22 bases lay between the germline ends. The CDR3 sequence is 16 residues long.

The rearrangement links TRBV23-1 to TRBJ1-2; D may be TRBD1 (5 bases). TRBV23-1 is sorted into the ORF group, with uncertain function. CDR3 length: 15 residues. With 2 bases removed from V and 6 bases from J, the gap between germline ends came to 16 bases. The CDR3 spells CASSQVLHRWDGYTF. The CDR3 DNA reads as TGCGCCAGCAGTCAAGTCTTGCACAGGTGGGATGGCTACACCTTC.

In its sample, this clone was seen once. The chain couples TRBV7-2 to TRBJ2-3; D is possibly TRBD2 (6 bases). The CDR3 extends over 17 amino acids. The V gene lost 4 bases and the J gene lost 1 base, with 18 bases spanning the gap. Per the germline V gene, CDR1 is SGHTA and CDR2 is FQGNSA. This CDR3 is CASSSRLSGLGTDTQYF. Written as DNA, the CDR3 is TGTGCCAGCAGCTCTAGACTAAGCGGGTTAGGCACAGATACGCAGTATTTT.

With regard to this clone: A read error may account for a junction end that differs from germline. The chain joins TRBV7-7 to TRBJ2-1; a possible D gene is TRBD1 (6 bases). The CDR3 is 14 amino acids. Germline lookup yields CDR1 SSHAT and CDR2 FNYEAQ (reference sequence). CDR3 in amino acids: CASSLVVGGNEQFF. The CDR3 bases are TGTGCTAGCAGCTTAGTTGTAGGGGGAAATGAGCAGTTCTTC.

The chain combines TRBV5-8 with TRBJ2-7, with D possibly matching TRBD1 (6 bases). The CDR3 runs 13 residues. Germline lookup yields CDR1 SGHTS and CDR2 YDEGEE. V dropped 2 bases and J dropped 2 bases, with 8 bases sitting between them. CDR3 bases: TGTGCCAGCAGCTTCCAGGGGACCTACGAGCAGTACTTC. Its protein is CASSFQGTYEQYF.

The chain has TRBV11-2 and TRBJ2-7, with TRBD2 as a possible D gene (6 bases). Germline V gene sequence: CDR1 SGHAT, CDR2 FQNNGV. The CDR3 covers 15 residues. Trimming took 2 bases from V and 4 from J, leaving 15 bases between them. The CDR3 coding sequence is TGTGCCAGCAGCTTACTAGCGAACCCTATTTACGAGCAGTACTTC. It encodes CASSLLANPIYEQYF.

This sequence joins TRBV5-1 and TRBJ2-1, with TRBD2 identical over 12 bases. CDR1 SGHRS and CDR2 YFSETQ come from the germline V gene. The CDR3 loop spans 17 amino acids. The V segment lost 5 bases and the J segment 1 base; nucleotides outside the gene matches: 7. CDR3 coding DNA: TGCGCCAGCAGTCGAACGACTAGCGGGGGATCCTACAATGAGCAGTTCTTC. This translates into CASSRTTSGGSYNEQFF.

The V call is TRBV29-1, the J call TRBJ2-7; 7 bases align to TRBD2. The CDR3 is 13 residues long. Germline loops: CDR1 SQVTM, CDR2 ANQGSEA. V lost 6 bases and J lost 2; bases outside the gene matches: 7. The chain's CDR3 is CSVQTSRAYEQYF. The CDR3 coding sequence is TGCAGCGTCCAGACTAGCCGAGCCTACGAGCAGTACTTC.

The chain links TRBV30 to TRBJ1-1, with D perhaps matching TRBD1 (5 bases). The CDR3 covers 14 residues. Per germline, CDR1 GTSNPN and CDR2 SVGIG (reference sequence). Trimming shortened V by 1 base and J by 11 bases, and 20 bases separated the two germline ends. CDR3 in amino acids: CAWSGSRVAGKAFF. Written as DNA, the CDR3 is TGTGCCTGGAGTGGCTCCAGGGTAGCGGGAAAGGCTTTCTTT.

Written as DNA, the CDR3 is TGTGCCAGCAGGGGCAGGGGTTTTTACAATGAGCAGTTCTTC. This translates into CASRGRGFYNEQFF. The chain couples TRBV11-2 to TRBJ2-1, with D perhaps TRBD1 (6 bases). Trimming stripped 6 bases from V and 4 bases from J, with 13 bases between. The CDR3 has 14 residues. Germline V lookup: CDR1 SGHAT, CDR2 FQNNGV.